One TCR beta chain is described in this entry. Antigen: not known. Profiled with immunoSEQ multiplex PCR; TCRdb holds only in-frame clones, not every one. The repertoire holds some 130,000 clones, around nine tenths seen once, with about 7.1% in the top ten. This sample was included in a study of T cell responses to AZD1222 COVID-19 vaccine. Findings and limits, study-wide: Only a handful of AZD1222 recipients, several in all, had baseline seropositivity. After the peak T cell response, and only then, were repertoires sampled.

The CDR3 loop spans 14 amino acids. Looked up from germline, CDR1 is LNHNV and CDR2 is YYDKDF (reference sequence). The ends lost 0 bases at V and 6 bases at J; junction bases unmatched: 5. This sample comprised peripheral blood, obtained on day 0 of AZD1222 vaccination. This receptor was taken from an adult in good health. V gene TRBV15 combines with J gene TRBJ2-7, with TRBD2 identical over 7 bases. The CDR3 nucleotides are TGTGCCACCAGCAGAGATCGGGGGGAGGGCGAGCAGTACTTC. Its protein product is CATSRDRGEGEQYF.